This TCR beta chain was sequenced in a study of T cell repertoires in cytomegalovirus infection. TCRdb recomputed calls from the reads with MiXCR, one row per CDR3 protein. The table shows 250,000 to 300,000 distinct CDR3 sequences, with roughly 13% occurring only once. The V gene lost 0 bases and the J gene lost 5 bases, with 11 bases spanning the gap. Looked up from germline, CDR1 is MNHEY and CDR2 is SVGAGI. The CDR3 has 15 amino acids. The TCR comes from a human donor in good health (CMV status not recorded). Some clones in this sample may be carry-over from other donors' samples. The sample taken for sequencing was PBMCs. The chain links TRBV6-5 to TRBJ1-5, with D possibly being TRBD1 (5 bases). The CDR3 sequence: CASSYSRWDDQPQHF. The CDR3 DNA sequence: TGTGCCAGCAGTTACTCGAGATGGGACGATCAGCCCCAGCATTTT.